The sequence of this T cell receptor (beta chain) was determined in a study of shared clonotypes between healthy human individuals. Study results and caveats: Of the naive CD4 clonotypes, roughly 5% were shared across four donors. Since donors were few, the genetic and exposure-history diversity represented was limited.

CD45RO negativity and positive selection for CCR7 defined naive CD8 cells, a population that excluded terminally differentiated effector memory CD45RA+ cells. CDR1 is LGHNA and CDR2 is YSLEER in the germline V gene. CDR3 length equals 14 residues. Trimming removed 2 bases from V and 6 bases from J, with 10 bases in between. Details on this clone: Its antigen is unidentified.

The genomic DNA of each subset was split evenly across several immunoSEQ plates. In the authors' workflow: Sequence data from immunoSEQ were junction-only and lacked quality scores; consequently, filtering differed. TCRdb's copy holds only in-frame clones and misses some; the assay was immunoSEQ multiplex PCR. The DNA gave D and trimming, while V, J and clone size come from that table. The sample includes roughly 570,000 clones, roughly 98% of them seen just once. The chain combines TRBV4-3 with TRBJ2-2; D is perhaps TRBD2 (5 bases). This clonotype originated in a man younger than 40 in good health. Sequencing was performed on naive CD8+ T cells sorted from blood. CDR3 nucleotide sequence: TGCGCCAGCAGCCAATTAACTAGTCCCGGGGAGCTGTTTTTT. Amino acids: CASSQLTSPGELFF.